A single sample is the source of the 8 T cell receptor beta chains below, sequenced in a study of T cells in Graves' hyperthyroidism and ophthalmopathy. TCR beta CDR3 regions were amplified from RNA transcripts. A set of HTBI primers served as the primers for a first-round RT-PCR of the TCR CDR3. TCRdb redid the calling of the multiplex PCR reads with MiXCR, one entry per CDR3 protein. The sample lists hundreds of thousands of distinct CDR3 sequences; roughly 15% were seen once. Sequencing was done on a sample of blood. The receptors stem from a woman in her late teens or twenties with Graves' hyperthyroidism.

This clonotype was observed many times. The chain employs TRBV7-9 and TRBJ2-1, with 11 positions matching TRBD2. V lost 4 bases to trimming and J lost 6 bases; unmatched junction nucleotides: 8. CDR3 size: 16 residues. In germline, CDR1 is SEHNR, CDR2 FQNEAQ (reference sequence). The CDR3 loop reads CASSSRLAGRGNEQFF. Written as DNA, the CDR3 is TGTGCCAGCAGCTCAAGACTAGCGGGAAGGGGCAATGAGCAGTTCTTC.

This clonotype came up many times. The chain combines TRBV11-2 with TRBJ2-1; the D call may be TRBD1 or TRBD2 (5 bases each). The CDR3 sequence is 15 residues long. Germline V lookup: CDR1 SGHAT, CDR2 FQNNGV. The V gene lost 5 bases and the J gene lost 2 bases, with 13 bases spanning the gap. Here the CDR3 DNA reads TGTGCCAGCAGCGGAGGATGGGACCCCTACAATGAGCAGTTCTTC. Amino acids: CASSGGWDPYNEQFF.

The chain carries TRBV19 and TRBJ2-3, with TRBD2 identical over 7 bases. The J segment lost 1 base and the V segment lost 7 bases, leaving 5 bases of the junction unmatched. The CDR3 runs 14 residues. Germline V gives CDR1 LNHDA, CDR2 SQIVND (reference sequence). CDR3 sequence (DNA): TGTGCCAGTATAGGAAGCGGGGGCACAGATACGCAGTATTTT. Protein sequence: CASIGSGGTDTQYF.

The sample holds many counts of this clonotype. The chain joins TRBV20-1 to TRBJ2-7, with D maybe TRBD2 (7 bases). This CDR3 region has 15 residues. Trimming removed 1 base from V and 6 bases from J, with 19 bases in between. Germline CDR1 reads DFQATT; CDR2 reads SNEGSKA (reference sequence). Here the CDR3 DNA reads TGCAGTGCTAGAGGGGGGGGGATCACGGGGGCCGAGCAGTACTTC. It is translated as CSARGGGITGAEQYF.

The CDR3 loop is CTSSLVPEYGTDTQYF. The DNA of the CDR3 is TGTACCAGCAGCTTAGTCCCAGAATATGGCACAGATACGCAGTATTTT. V and J are TRBV7-2 and TRBJ2-3; unclear D gene. Germline V gives CDR1 SGHTA, CDR2 FQGNSA. V lost 1 base and J 1 base, leaving 12 bases between the germline ends. This CDR3 is built from 16 residues.

This clonotype appeared many times. This chain uses TRBV3-1 with TRBJ1-1, with D perhaps matching TRBD1 (5 bases). Germline values: CDR1 LGHDT, CDR2 YNNKEL (reference sequence). This CDR3 region has 15 residues. Deletions cut 0 bases from V and 1 base from J, with 9 bases between. This CDR3 is CASSQDWGGNTEAFF. For the CDR3, the DNA is TGTGCCAGCAGCCAAGATTGGGGCGGGAACACTGAAGCTTTCTTT.

This clonotype was recorded at least ten times. The chain employs TRBV15 and TRBJ2-3; 11 bases line up with TRBD2. The CDR3 is 15 residues long. With V trimmed by 1 base and J by 4 bases, 1 base remained unmatched. The germline V gene has CDR1 LNHNV and CDR2 YYDKDF (reference sequence). In DNA form, the CDR3 reads TGTGCCACCAGCAGAGGACTAGCGGGATCAGATACGCAGTATTTT. It translates to CATSRGLAGSDTQYF.

This clonotype showed up many times. This chain uses TRBV28 with TRBJ2-1; 9 positions agree with TRBD1. CDR1 is MDHEN and CDR2 is SYDVKM in the germline V gene. The CDR3 covers 17 residues. Trimming took 6 bases from V and 7 from J; bases not matched to a gene: 16. For the CDR3, the DNA is TGTGCCAGCAGCAACTGGAACAAGCGGGACAGGGTGAATGAGCAGTTCTTC. Protein sequence: CASSNWNKRDRVNEQFF.